The 27 T cell receptor beta chains below come from one sample, sequenced in a study of T cell repertoires in cytomegalovirus infection. TCRdb independently ran MiXCR on the reads; one entry per CDR3 protein. The data hold under 350,000 distinct CDR3 sequences, with roughly a tenth observed a single time. The source material was PBMCs. The receptors derive from a human donor in good health (CMV status not recorded). Some clones in this sample may be carry-over from other donors' samples.

The genes are TRBV5-1 and TRBJ2-4; perhaps TRBD2 as D (5 bases). This CDR3 contains 15 residues. Germline CDR1 reads SGHRS; CDR2 reads YFSETQ. Trimming cost V 1 base and J 3 bases, with 11 bases left between them. CDR3 nucleotide sequence: TGCGCCAGCAGCTTGTTGGGCGGAGGCAAAAACATTCAGTACTTC. Protein product: CASSLLGGGKNIQYF. Looking up the rest from reference TRBV5-1 and TRBJ2-4 gives the full variable domain: KAGVTQTPRYLIKTRGQQVTLSCSPISGHRSVSWYQQTPGQGLQFLFEYFSETQRNKGNFPGRFSGRQFSNSRSEMNVSTLELGDSALYLCASSLLGGGKNIQYFGAGTRLSVL.

This clonotype was picked up one time. Being one base from a much bigger clone, this may be a read error. The V and J genes are TRBV2 and TRBJ2-1; D is perhaps TRBD1 (6 bases). This CDR3 contains 11 residues. The V end lost 10 bases, the J end lost 13 bases, and 17 bases lay between the germline ends. Germline V gives CDR1 SNHLY, CDR2 FYNNEI. CDR3 region: CATKKGVTQFF. CDR3 nucleotide sequence: TGTGCCACCAAAAAGGGGGTGACCCAGTTCTTC. Full variable domain (outside the CDR3, taken from reference TRBV2 and TRBJ2-1): EPEVTQTPSHQVTQMGQEVILRCVPISNHLYFYWYRQILGQKVEFLVSFYNNEISEKSEIFDDQFSVERPDGSNFTLKIRSTKLEDSAMYFCATKKGVTQFFGPGTRLTVL.

In its sample, this clonotype was seen many times. J is TRBJ2-1 and V is TRBV11-2; D is possibly TRBD1 (5 bases). The germline V gene encodes CDR1 SGHAT and CDR2 FQNNGV. V was cut by 4 bases and J by 6 bases, with 13 bases left in between. There are 14 residues in the CDR3. CDR3 coding DNA: TGTGCCAGCAGCTCTAGACAGTCCGTCAATGAGCAGTTCTTC. This codes for CASSSRQSVNEQFF.

The V and J genes are TRBV14 and TRBJ2-6; D unresolved. Germline V lookup: CDR1 SGHDN, CDR2 FVKESK. This CDR3 is 18 amino acids long. Trimming stripped 0 bases from V and 2 bases from J, with 14 bases between. The CDR3 here is CASSQDHGSWAGANVLTF. The DNA of the CDR3 is TGTGCCAGCAGCCAAGATCACGGCAGTTGGGCTGGGGCCAACGTCCTGACTTTC.

Comment on this clonotype: A much larger clonotype is one base distant, so this may be a read error. The chain joins TRBV7-2 to TRBJ2-1; 9 bases align to TRBD2. CDR1 SGHTA and CDR2 FQGNSA come from the germline V gene. The CDR3 has 15 amino acids. CDR3 sequence: CAGSLGRGGGNEQFF. In DNA form, the CDR3 reads TGTGCCGGCAGCTTGGGGCGGGGGGGGGGCAATGAGCAGTTCTTC.

This clonotype has more than one count but fewer than ten. The genes are TRBV3-1 and TRBJ1-4; 8 nucleotides line up with TRBD1. This CDR3 has 14 residues. CDR1 LGHDT and CDR2 YNNKEL come from the germline V gene (reference sequence). Germline trimming cut 4 bases from V and 6 bases from J; bases unmatched to any gene: 4. CDR3 loop: CASSLTGADEKLFF. The CDR3 DNA reads TGTGCCAGCAGCCTGACAGGGGCGGATGAAAAACTGTTTTTT.

This clonotype showed up many times. The genes are TRBV20-1 and TRBJ2-2, with 7 positions matching TRBD2. V was pared by 1 base and J by 8 bases, with 16 bases of the junction left unmatched. Per the germline V gene, CDR1 is DFQATT and CDR2 is SNEGSKA (reference sequence). The CDR3 is 17 amino acids. The CDR3 protein is CSARGSSGLAASGELFF. CDR3 nucleotides: TGCAGTGCTAGAGGTTCTTCGGGTCTAGCGGCTTCAGGGGAGCTGTTTTTT.

The rearrangement uses TRBV20-1 and TRBJ2-3, with D possibly TRBD1 on 6 matching bases. Between the trimmed V and J ends, which lost 0 bases and 0 bases, there was a span of 13 bases. CDR1 and CDR2 from the germline V gene are DFQATT and SNEGSKA (reference sequence). The CDR3 is 16 residues long. CDR3 coding DNA: TGCAGTGCTAGAGATCCGCGGACAGATAGCACAGATACGCAGTATTTT. Residues: CSARDPRTDSTDTQYF.

This clonotype was counted only a few times. The chain recombines TRBV28 with TRBJ1-1; D is unresolved. Germline V CDR1 and CDR2: MDHEN, SYDVKM. The CDR3 loop spans 10 amino acids. V shed 10 bases and J shed 3 bases, with 6 bases lying between them. This chain's CDR3 is CATGHTEAFF. The CDR3 region has the DNA TGTGCCACCGGACACACTGAAGCTTTCTTT.

The chain carries TRBV29-1 and TRBJ2-5; D is uncertain. The germline CDR1 and CDR2 sequences are SQVTM and ANQGSEA. The V and J ends lost 6 bases and 2 bases respectively, with 10 bases between them. This CDR3 has 12 residues. The CDR3 reads CSVGALQETQYF. CDR3 nucleotides: TGCAGCGTCGGCGCGCTGCAAGAGACCCAGTACTTC.

There are many counts of this clonotype. In DNA, the CDR3 is TGTGCCAGCAGCTCCGGCGGCTATGGCTACACCTTC. It is translated as CASSSGGYGYTF. The rearrangement joins TRBV7-8 to TRBJ1-2; the D is unclear. Germline V gene sequence: CDR1 SGHVS, CDR2 FQNEAQ. V was pared by 4 bases and J by 4 bases, with 7 bases between. The CDR3 totals 12 residues.

This clonotype showed up many times. CDR3 nucleotides: TGTGCCAGCACCCAATACAGGACCAATAATTCACCCCTCCACTTT. The encoded protein is CASTQYRTNNSPLHF. The chain links TRBV28 to TRBJ1-6, with a possible D match to TRBD1 (5 bases). Trimming stripped 7 bases from V and 5 bases from J, with 15 bases between. The CDR3 is 15 amino acids. Germline CDR1 reads MDHEN; CDR2 reads SYDVKM.

This clonotype occurred many times. The rearrangement uses TRBV7-9 and TRBJ1-2, with TRBD1 matching 9 bases. Losses at the gene ends were 5 bases for V and 6 bases for J; bases not matched to a gene: 19. Germline V gives CDR1 SEHNR, CDR2 FQNEAQ (reference sequence). The CDR3 loop spans 18 amino acids. The CDR3 DNA reads as TGTGCCAGCAGCCCTACGCAGGGACAGGGTTGGCCGGGAGATGGCTACACCTTC. This encodes CASSPTQGQGWPGDGYTF.

This clonotype was counted ten times or more. Here the CDR3 DNA reads TGTGCCAGCGCAACAGGCTTTACGAACACCGGGGAGCTGTTTTTT. Translating gives CASATGFTNTGELFF. The chain has TRBV28 and TRBJ2-2; a weak D match, TRBD1 (5 bases). The CDR3 is 15 amino acids. CDR1 and CDR2 from the germline V gene are MDHEN and SYDVKM. V lost 8 bases and J lost 0, with 13 bases in between. The complete variable domain, with remaining parts taken from reference TRBV28 and TRBJ2-2, reads DVKVTQSSRYLVKRTGEKVFLECVQDMDHENMFWYRQDPGLGLRLIYFSYDVKMKEKGDIPEGYSVSREKKERFSLILESASTNQTSMYLCASATGFTNTGELFFGEGSRLTVL.

The table lists this clonotype with a few counts. J is TRBJ2-7 and V is TRBV12-3 or TRBV12-4; the match to TRBD2 covers 10 bases. The CDR3 length is 15 residues. Trimming removed 7 bases from V and 7 bases from J; junction bases left unmatched: 13. This chain's CDR3 is CASTPRPAGGGEQYF. CDR3 bases: TGTGCCAGCACCCCTAGGCCAGCGGGGGGGGGTGAGCAGTACTTC.

Many counts were recorded for this clonotype. The V gene is TRBV10-2, the J gene TRBJ1-2; D is uncertain. Germline V gives CDR1 WSHSY, CDR2 SAAADI. Trimming shortened V by 6 bases and J by 2 bases, and 19 bases separated the two germline ends. This CDR3 comprises 16 residues. CDR3 nucleotide sequence: TGCGCCAGCAGCCAAGGCCCACGGCAGACAAACTATGGCTACACCTTC. This encodes CASSQGPRQTNYGYTF.

The chain uses TRBV5-5 and TRBJ2-4; D remains unclear. The CDR3 length is 14 residues. Trimming cost V 2 bases and J 1 base, with 7 bases left between them. Germline values: CDR1 SGHKS, CDR2 YYEKEE (reference sequence). The CDR3 DNA follows: TGTGCCAGCAGCTTAAGAGCGGCCAAAAACATTCAGTACTTC. Translating it yields CASSLRAAKNIQYF.

The sample holds many counts of this clonotype. CDR3 region: CASSSRTGNTEAFF. The CDR3 DNA reads as TGTGCCAGCAGCTCCCGGACAGGGAACACTGAAGCTTTCTTT. V and J are TRBV7-2 and TRBJ1-1; 7 bases are shared with TRBD1. From germline, CDR1 is SGHTA and CDR2 FQGNSA. The ends lost 4 bases at V and 1 base at J; junction bases unmatched: 3. This CDR3 contains 14 residues.

This rearrangement joins TRBV7-9 to TRBJ1-2; tentative D call: TRBD1 (5 bases). This CDR3 spans 14 amino acids. Trimming removed 5 bases at V and 3 bases at J, with 13 bases between. Germline-derived CDR1 and CDR2 are SEHNR and FQNEAQ (reference sequence). CDR3 residues: CASSQVGRDYGYTF. Written as DNA, the CDR3 is TGTGCCAGCAGCCAGGTGGGGCGCGACTATGGCTACACCTTC. Full variable domain (remainder filled in from reference TRBV7-9 and TRBJ1-2): DTGVSQNPRHKITKRGQNVTFRCDPISEHNRLYWYRQTLGQGPEFLTYFQNEAQLEKSRLLSDRFSAERPKGSFSTLEIQRTEQGDSAMYLCASSQVGRDYGYTFGSGTRLTVV.

This sequence joins TRBV12-5 and TRBJ2-7, with D hard to call. The CDR3 spans 12 residues. Trimming removed 3 bases at V and 3 bases at J, with 6 bases between. Germline-derived CDR1 and CDR2 are LGHNT and FRNRAP. The CDR3 coding sequence is TGTGCTAGTGGTTTAAACGGCTACGAGCAGTACTTC. As protein: CASGLNGYEQYF.

This clonotype was observed many times. This chain connects TRBV20-1 to TRBJ1-2, with 8 nucleotides matching TRBD1. CDR3 length equals 12 residues. CDR1 DFQATT and CDR2 SNEGSKA come from the germline V gene (reference sequence). The trim removed 1 base at V and 9 bases at J, leaving 4 bases unmatched. The CDR3 loop is CSARGDRKRYTF. CDR3 coding DNA: TGCAGTGCTAGAGGGGACAGGAAACGCTACACCTTC.

A few counts support this clonotype. The chain recombines TRBV6-2 or TRBV6-3 with TRBJ2-1; 8 bases match TRBD1. V shed 6 bases and J 3 bases; nucleotides not matched to a gene: 13. The CDR3 loop spans 17 amino acids. CDR1 and CDR2 (germline): MNHEY, SVGEGT. This CDR3 is CASRYRGQVLGYNEQFF. CDR3 DNA: TGTGCCAGCAGGTACAGGGGACAGGTCCTCGGCTACAATGAGCAGTTCTTC.

This clonotype has a handful of counts. J is TRBJ2-3 and V is TRBV12-3 or TRBV12-4; 7 nucleotides agree with TRBD1. The CDR3 length is 12 residues. Trimming at V came to 8 bases and at J to 11 bases, leaving 10 bases not matched to a gene. CDR3 nucleotide sequence: TGTGCCAGCCGGGTACAGGGGTTGGAGCAGTATTTT. Translated: CASRVQGLEQYF.

This clonotype was counted many times. The V gene is TRBV7-2, the J gene TRBJ1-1; D unclear. The CDR3 runs 14 residues. Germline CDR1 is SGHTA and CDR2 is FQGNSA. V shed 2 bases and J shed 1 base, with 8 bases lying between them. This CDR3 is CASSLRQRNTEAFF. The CDR3 nucleotides read TGTGCCAGCAGCTTAAGGCAGAGGAACACTGAAGCTTTCTTT. The entire variable domain, with the rest obtained from reference TRBV7-2 and TRBJ1-1, is as follows: GAGVSQSPSNKVTEKGKDVELRCDPISGHTALYWYRQSLGQGLEFLIYFQGNSAPDKSGLPSDRFSAERTGGSVSTLTIQRTQQEDSAVYLCASSLRQRNTEAFFGQGTRLTVV.

On this clonotype itself: A much larger clone sits a single nucleotide away, making a read error possible. This chain links TRBV19 with TRBJ2-5, with D uncertain. Germline CDR1 is LNHDA and CDR2 is SQIVND (reference sequence). CDR3 length equals 13 residues. DNA of the CDR3: TGTGCCAGTAGACGACATGTCCAAGGGACCCAGTACTTC. Translation: CASRRHVQGTQYF.

This clonotype showed up many times. This sequence joins TRBV12-3 or TRBV12-4 and TRBJ2-1; D remains unclear. This CDR3 comprises 16 residues. Trimming left V 1 base short and J 3 bases short, with 13 bases between. The CDR3 coding sequence is TGTGCCAGCAGTTTAGGGCTGCTGGGCTACTACAATGAGCAGTTCTTC. It yields the protein CASSLGLLGYYNEQFF.

This clonotype has ten or more counts. The chain recombines TRBV7-8 with TRBJ2-1, with 14 bases aligning to TRBD2. CDR3 length equals 16 residues. After removal of 3 bases from V and 6 bases from J, the junction contained 4 bases not matched to a gene. Germline CDR1 reads SGHVS; CDR2 reads FQNEAQ. Here the CDR3 reads CASSLTSGGARNEQFF. In DNA, the CDR3 is TGTGCCAGCAGCTTGACTAGCGGGGGGGCCCGCAATGAGCAGTTCTTC.